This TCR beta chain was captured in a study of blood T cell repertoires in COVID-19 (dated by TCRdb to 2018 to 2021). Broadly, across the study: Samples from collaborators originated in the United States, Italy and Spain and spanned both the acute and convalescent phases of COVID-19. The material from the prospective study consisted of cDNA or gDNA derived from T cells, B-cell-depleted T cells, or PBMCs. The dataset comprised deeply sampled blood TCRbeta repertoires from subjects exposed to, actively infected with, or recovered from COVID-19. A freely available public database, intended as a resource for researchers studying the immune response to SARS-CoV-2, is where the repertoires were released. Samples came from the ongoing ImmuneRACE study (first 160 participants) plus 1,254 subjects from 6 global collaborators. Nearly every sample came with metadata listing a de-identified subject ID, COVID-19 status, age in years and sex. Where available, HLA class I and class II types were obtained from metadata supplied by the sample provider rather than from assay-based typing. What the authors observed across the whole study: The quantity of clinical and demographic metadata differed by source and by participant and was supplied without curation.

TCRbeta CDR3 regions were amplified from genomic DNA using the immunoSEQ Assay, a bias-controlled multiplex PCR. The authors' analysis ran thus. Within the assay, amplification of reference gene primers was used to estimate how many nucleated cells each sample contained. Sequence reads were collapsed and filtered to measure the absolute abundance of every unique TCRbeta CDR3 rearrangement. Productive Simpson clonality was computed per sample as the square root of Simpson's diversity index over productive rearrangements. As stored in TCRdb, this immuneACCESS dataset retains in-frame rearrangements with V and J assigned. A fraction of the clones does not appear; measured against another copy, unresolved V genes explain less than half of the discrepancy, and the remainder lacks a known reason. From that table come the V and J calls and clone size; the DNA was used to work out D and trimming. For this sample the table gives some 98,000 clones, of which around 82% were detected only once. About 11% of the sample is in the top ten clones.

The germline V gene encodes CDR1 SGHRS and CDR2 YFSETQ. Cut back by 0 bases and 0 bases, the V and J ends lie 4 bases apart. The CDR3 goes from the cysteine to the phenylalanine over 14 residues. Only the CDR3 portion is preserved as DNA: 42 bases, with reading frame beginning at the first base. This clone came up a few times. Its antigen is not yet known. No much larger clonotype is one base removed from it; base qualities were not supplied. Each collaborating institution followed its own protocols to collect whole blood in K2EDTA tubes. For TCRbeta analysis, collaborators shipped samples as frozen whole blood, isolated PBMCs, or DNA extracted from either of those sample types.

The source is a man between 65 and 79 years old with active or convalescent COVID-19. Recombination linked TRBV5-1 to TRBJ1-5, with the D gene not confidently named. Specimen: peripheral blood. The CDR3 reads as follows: CASSLDHSNQPQHF. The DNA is TGCGCCAGCAGCTTGGATCATAGCAATCAGCCCCAGCATTTT.